This note documents a single T cell receptor (beta chain) sequence. There is no known antigen for this receptor. No much larger clone is present one base from it, and per-base qualities are unavailable. Blood RNA was extracted from unsorted whole blood using TRIzol reagent, and germline DNA was obtained with the DNeasy Blood & Tissue kit. At the time of sampling, the patients had chronic HBV infection and had not received any treatment. Around 4 milliliters of peripheral blood were collected into K2EDTA tubes before surgery. Starting from about 500 ng total RNA, TCRbeta-specific cDNA was produced by reverse transcription with a constant-region primer and ProtoScript II reverse transcriptase. Construction of the TCRbeta libraries relied on three nested rounds of multiplex PCR, following a slightly modified ARM-PCR procedure. Multiplex TRBV1-TRBV30 forward primers and a Cbeta reverse primer were used in the first two PCR rounds, each of which was run for 10 cycles. Sample barcodes and Illumina adapters were added in a final 25-cycle PCR using Deep VentR polymerase. Amplicons of 200-500 bp were gel-purified with a QIAquick gel extraction kit before sequencing. The TCRbeta amplicons were sequenced with 250-bp paired-end reads on an Illumina HiSeq 2500. On the study's bioinformatics: To recover full CDR3 sequences, reads were quality-trimmed using Trimmomatic v0.33 and paired reads were then merged using FLASH v1.2.11. V, D and J germline segments were assigned to the rearranged TCRbeta sequences using MiGEC v1.2.1b. Clonotype statistics and Shannon-Wiener diversity indices were calculated with VDJtools v1.0.0. Except for diversity analysis, only the 250 most abundant clonotypes of each sample were used in subsequent analyses to reduce sampling bias. Starting from the raw public reads, TCRdb applied fastp trimming at Q25, assembled clones with MiXCR and retained in-frame beta chains. Merged by CDR3 protein, the rows form single entries marked with the most common genes and DNA. The V and J calls were not made by the authors but by TCRdb's processing. This sample has fewer than 350,000 distinct CDR3 sequences in its table, and less than 65% of those were observed once. 6.5% of the sample is taken by the ten largest.

The CDR3 spans 14 residues, from the cysteine through the phenylalanine. Kept here is only the CDR3 DNA, which spans 42 bases and is read in frame from base 1. V drops 11 bases and J drops 1 base, leaving 12 bases in between. The germline V gene gives CDR1 as MNHNS and CDR2 as SASEGT. These data belong to a study of tumor-infiltrating lymphocytes in primary liver carcinoma (dated by TCRdb to 2016 to 2017). Background on the whole study: Four or five patients with histopathologically diagnosed primary liver carcinoma underwent surgical resection in China between November 2015 and March 2016. Of the five patients (three men and two women, aged 30 to 69 years), four had hepatocellular carcinoma and one had combined HCC and intrahepatic cholangiocarcinoma. The tumors of the five patients were staged as T1-T3 N0M0, with maximum diameters ranging from roughly 4 to 11 cm. Samples yielded roughly 3.65 to 7.5 million productive TCRbeta reads; read depth did not differ significantly between tissue types. For each liver tumor, the study sampled five regions along with adjacent normal tissue and blood, and applied TCRbeta repertoire sequencing, expression microarrays and whole-exome sequencing. A total of 35 or so specimens from 5 patients, comprising approximately 25 tumor regions, 5 adjacent noncancerous liver tissues and 5 peripheral blood samples, were covered by TCRbeta repertoire sequencing. Repertoires from technical replicates were highly reproducible, with mean shared-clone rates roughly 0.86 and correlation coefficients above 0.98.

The paper's findings and limits, for the study overall: The study included only four to six patients, and the authors note findings should be validated in a larger study. Consistent with antigen-driven expansion, pairs of tumor regions showed higher repertoire overlap (mean about 35%) than either tumor-adjacent pairs (about 17%) or tumor-blood pairs (approximately 14%). Since the samples were bulk and unsorted, there was no way to compare CD4+ and CD8+ T cell repertoires. Only the TCR beta chain was sequenced, so true repertoire diversity is likely underestimated because unpaired alpha chains were not captured. A significantly larger repertoire fraction was made up by the top 250 clones in tumors than in blood (p = 0.039).

The sequencing input was peripheral blood. This receptor was taken from a man in his forties or fifties with primary liver carcinoma and hepatitis B virus infection. The chain is made from TRBV6-1 and TRBJ2-6, and TRBD2 may be the D gene, going by 6 matching bases. CDR3 loop: CAAGRESGANVLTF. The nucleotide sequence is TGTGCCGCCGGACGGGAGTCTGGGGCCAACGTCCTGACTTTC.